This paragraph covers one TCR beta chain sequence. This record comes from a study of blood T cell repertoires in COVID-19. On the study more broadly: There were acute and convalescent COVID-19 samples, and they came from the United States, Italy and Spain. Sources were T cells, B-cell-depleted T cells, or PBMCs; the material itself was cDNA or gDNA.

Sequenced by immunoSEQ multiplex PCR; TCRdb stores in-frame clones only, minus some. Of over 55,000 clones listed, roughly 85% are singletons. The sequence was obtained from a woman aged 80 or over with acute or convalescent COVID-19. Sequencing used peripheral blood.

CDR3 bases: TGTGCCAGTAGTATAGTCACCGGGGGGCAGCCCCAGCATTTT. Translating it yields CASSIVTGGQPQHF. The chain employs TRBV19 and TRBJ1-5; tentatively, D is TRBD1 (5 bases). This CDR3 is built from 14 residues. The germline gives CDR1 LNHDA, CDR2 SQIVND (reference sequence). V was cut by 1 base and J by 7 bases, with 11 bases left in between.